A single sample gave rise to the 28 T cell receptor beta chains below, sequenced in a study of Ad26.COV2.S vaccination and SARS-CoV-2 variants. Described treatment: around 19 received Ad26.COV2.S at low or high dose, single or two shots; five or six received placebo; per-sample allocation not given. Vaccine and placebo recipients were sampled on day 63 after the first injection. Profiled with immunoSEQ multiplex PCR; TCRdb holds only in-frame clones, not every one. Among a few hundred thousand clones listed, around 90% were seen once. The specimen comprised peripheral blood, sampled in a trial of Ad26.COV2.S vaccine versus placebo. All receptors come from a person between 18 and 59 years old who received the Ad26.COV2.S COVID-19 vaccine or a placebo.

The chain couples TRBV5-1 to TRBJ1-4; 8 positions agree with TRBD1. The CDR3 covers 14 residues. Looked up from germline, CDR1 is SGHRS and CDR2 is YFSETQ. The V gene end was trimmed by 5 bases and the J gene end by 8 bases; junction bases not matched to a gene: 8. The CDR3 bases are TGCGCCAGCAGTTCGGACAGGGTGATGGAAAAACTGTTTTTT. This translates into CASSSDRVMEKLFF.

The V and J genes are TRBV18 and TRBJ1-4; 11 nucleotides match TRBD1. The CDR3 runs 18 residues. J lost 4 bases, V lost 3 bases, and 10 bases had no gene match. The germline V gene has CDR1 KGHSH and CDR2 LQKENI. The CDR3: CASSPSPGQGDGNEKLFF. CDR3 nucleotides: TGTGCCAGCTCACCGTCCCCGGGACAGGGGGATGGTAATGAAAAACTGTTTTTT.

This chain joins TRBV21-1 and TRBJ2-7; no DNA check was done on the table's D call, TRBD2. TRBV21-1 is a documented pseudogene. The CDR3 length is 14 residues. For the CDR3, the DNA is TGTGCCAGCAGCCCCCAGCGGACTTTCTCCGAGCAGTACGTC. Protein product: CASSPQRTFSEQYV.

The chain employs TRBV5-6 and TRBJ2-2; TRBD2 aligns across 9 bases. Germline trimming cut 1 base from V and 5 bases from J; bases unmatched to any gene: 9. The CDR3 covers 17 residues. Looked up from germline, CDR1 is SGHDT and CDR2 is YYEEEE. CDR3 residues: CASSLTAGLALTGELFF. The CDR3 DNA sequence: TGTGCCAGCAGCTTGACGGCGGGACTAGCCCTGACCGGGGAGCTGTTTTTT.

The CDR3 DNA reads as TGTGCCAGCAGTGAATTCTTAGAGTTAATATACGTC. Encoded protein: CASSEFLELIYV. The V and J genes are TRBV6-1 and TRBJ2-7; D is unresolved. V lost 2 bases, J lost 13 bases, and 15 bases lay in between. This CDR3 contains 12 residues. CDR1 and CDR2 from the germline V gene are MNHNS and SASEGT.

The CDR3 DNA reads TGTGCCAGCAGTGGCGAGGGGGCGCGCGAGCAGTACGTC. Translation gives CASSGEGAREQYV. The V call is TRBV2, the J call TRBJ2-7, with 7 nucleotides matching TRBD1. The CDR3 has 13 amino acids. Per the germline V gene, CDR1 is SNHLY and CDR2 is FYNNEI. Unmatched junction bases numbered 6, after V lost 4 bases and J lost 6 bases.

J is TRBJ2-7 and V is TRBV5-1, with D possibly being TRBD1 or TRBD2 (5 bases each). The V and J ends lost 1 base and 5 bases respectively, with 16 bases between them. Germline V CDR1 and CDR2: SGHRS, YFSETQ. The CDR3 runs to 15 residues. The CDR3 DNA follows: TGCGCCAGCAGCTTGTCCTTTGGGGGTTCCCACGAGCAGTACGTC. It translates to CASSLSFGGSHEQYV.

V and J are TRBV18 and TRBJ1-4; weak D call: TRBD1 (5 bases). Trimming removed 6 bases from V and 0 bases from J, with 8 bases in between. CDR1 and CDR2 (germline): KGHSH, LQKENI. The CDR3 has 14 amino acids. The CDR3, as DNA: TGTGCCAGCTCCCTGACAGCAACTAATGAAAAACTGTTTTTT. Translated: CASSLTATNEKLFF.

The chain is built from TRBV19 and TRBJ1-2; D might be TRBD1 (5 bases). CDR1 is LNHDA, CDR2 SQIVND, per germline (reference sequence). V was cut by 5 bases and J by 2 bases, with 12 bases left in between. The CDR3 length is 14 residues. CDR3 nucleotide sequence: TGTGCCAGTAGTCCCCCCAGGACAAACTATGGCTACACCTTC. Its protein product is CASSPPRTNYGYTF.

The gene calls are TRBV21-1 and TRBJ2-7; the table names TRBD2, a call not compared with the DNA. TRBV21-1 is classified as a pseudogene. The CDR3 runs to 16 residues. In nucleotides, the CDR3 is TGTGCCAGCAGCCTGGGGAGGGGGGCAGAAACCTCCGAGCAGTACGTC. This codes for CASSLGRGAETSEQYV.

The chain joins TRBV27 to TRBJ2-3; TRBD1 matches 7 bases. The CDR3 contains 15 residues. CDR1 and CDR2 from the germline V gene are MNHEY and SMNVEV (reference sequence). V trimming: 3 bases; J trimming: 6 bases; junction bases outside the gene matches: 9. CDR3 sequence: CASSFRTGWWDTQYF. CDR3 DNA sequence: TGTGCCAGCAGTTTCCGGACAGGATGGTGGGATACGCAGTATTTT.

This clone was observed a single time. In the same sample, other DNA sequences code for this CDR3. Here the CDR3 reads CASSFTGEETQYF. CDR3 nucleotide sequence: TGTGCCAGCAGCTTCACGGGAGAGGAGACCCAGTACTTC. This chain links TRBV7-9 with TRBJ2-5; maybe TRBD2 (6 bases). V was cut by 3 bases and J by 5 bases, with 10 bases left in between. Germline CDR1 SEHNR, CDR2 FQNEAQ (reference sequence). This CDR3 has 13 residues.

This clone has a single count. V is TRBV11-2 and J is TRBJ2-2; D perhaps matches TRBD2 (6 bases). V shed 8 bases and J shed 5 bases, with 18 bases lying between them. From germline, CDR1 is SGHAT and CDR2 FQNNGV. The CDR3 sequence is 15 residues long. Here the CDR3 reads CASLGRRAGTGELFF. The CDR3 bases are TGTGCCAGCCTAGGGAGGCGGGCCGGGACCGGGGAGCTGTTTTTT.

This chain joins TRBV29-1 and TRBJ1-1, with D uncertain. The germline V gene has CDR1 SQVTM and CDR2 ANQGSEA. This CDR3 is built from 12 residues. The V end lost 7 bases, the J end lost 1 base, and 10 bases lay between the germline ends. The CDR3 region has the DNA TGCAGCGCTCGAATCCAGAACACTGAAGCTTTCTTT. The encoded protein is CSARIQNTEAFF.

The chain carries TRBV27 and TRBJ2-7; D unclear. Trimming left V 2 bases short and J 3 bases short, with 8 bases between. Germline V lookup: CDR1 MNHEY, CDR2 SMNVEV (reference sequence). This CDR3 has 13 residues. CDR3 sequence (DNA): TGTGCCAGCAGTTTAGCAGGATTCTACGAGCAGTACGTC. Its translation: CASSLAGFYEQYV.

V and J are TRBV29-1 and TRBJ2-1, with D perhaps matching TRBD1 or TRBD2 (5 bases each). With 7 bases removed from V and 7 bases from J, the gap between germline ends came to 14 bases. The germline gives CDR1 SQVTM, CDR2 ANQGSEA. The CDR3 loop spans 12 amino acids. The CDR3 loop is CSGQWGFNEQFF. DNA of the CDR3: TGCAGCGGACAGTGGGGGTTTAATGAGCAGTTCTTC.

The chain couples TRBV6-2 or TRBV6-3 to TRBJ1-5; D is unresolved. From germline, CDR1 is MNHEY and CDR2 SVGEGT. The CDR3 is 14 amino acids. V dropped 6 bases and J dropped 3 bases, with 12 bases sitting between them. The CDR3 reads CASSLETYNQPQHF. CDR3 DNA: TGTGCCAGCAGCCTCGAGACTTACAATCAGCCCCAGCATTTT.

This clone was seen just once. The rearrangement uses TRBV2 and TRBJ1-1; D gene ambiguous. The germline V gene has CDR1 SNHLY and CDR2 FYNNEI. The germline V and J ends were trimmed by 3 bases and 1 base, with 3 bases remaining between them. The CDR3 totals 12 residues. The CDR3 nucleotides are TGTGCCAGCAGTGACTGGAACACTGAAGCTTTCTTT. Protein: CASSDWNTEAFF.

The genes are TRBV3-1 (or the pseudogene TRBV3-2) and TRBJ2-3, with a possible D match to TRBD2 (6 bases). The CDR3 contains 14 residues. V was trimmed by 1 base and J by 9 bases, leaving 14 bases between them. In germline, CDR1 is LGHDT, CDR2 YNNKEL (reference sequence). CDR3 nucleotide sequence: TGTGCCAGCAGCCAAGTTACAGGAGGGGAGACGCAGTATTTT. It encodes CASSQVTGGETQYF.

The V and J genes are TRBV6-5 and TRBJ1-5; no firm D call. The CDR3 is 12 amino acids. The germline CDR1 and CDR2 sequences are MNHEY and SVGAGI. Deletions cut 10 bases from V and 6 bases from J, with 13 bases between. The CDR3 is CATARVGQPQHF. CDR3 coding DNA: TGTGCCACGGCGAGGGTGGGTCAGCCCCAGCATTTT.

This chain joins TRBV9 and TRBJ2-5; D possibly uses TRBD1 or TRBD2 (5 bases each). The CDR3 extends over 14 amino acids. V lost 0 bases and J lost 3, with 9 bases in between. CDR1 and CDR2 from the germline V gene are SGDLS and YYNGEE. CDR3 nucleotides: TGTGCCAGCAGCGTAGGGGGGATCGAAGAGACCCAGTACTTC. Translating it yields CASSVGGIEETQYF.

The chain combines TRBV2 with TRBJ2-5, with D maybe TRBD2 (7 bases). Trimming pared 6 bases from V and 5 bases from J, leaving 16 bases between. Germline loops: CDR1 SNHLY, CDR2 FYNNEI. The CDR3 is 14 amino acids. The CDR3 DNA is TGTGCCAGCAGAGTCCGCGGGGGCTCGGAGACCCAGTACTTC. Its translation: CASRVRGGSETQYF.

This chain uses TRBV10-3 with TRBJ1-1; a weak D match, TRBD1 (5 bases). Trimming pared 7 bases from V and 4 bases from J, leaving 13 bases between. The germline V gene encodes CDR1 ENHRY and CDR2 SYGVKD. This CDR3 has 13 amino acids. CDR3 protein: CAITQGVSTEAFF. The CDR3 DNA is TGTGCCATCACGCAGGGTGTAAGCACTGAAGCTTTCTTT.

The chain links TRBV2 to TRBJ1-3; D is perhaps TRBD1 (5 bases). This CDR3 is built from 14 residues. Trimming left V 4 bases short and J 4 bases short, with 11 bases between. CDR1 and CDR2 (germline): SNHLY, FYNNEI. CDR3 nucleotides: TGTGCCAGCAGTGGGGGGTACGCAGGAAACACCATATATTTT. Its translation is CASSGGYAGNTIYF.

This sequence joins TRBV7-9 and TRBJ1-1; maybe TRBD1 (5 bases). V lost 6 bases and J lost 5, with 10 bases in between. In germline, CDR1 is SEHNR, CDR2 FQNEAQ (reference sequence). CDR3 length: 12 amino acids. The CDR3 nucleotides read TGTGCCAGCAGTCGCAGGGAAACTGAAGCTTTCTTT. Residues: CASSRRETEAFF.

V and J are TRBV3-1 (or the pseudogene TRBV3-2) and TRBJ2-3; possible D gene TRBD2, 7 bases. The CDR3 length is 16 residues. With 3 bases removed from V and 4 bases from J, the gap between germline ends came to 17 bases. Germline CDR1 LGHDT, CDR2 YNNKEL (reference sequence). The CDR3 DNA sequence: TGTGCCAGCAGCCATCAGGGGAGGGCTCGGGCAGATACGCAGTATTTT. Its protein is CASSHQGRARADTQYF.

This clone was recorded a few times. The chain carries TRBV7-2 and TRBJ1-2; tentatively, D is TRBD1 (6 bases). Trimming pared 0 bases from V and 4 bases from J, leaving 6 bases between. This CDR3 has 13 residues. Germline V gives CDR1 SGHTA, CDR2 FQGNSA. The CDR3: CASSLAGGYGYTF. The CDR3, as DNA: TGTGCCAGCAGCTTAGCAGGGGGCTATGGCTACACCTTC. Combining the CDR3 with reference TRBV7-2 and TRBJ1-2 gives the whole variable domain GAGVSQSPSNKVTEKGKDVELRCDPISGHTALYWYRQSLGQGLEFLIYFQGNSAPDKSGLPSDRFSAERTGGSVSTLTIQRTQQEDSAVYLCASSLAGGYGYTFGSGTRLTVV.

This CDR3 is CATSSLAGGGNEQFF. The CDR3 nucleotides read TGTGCCACCAGCAGTTTAGCGGGGGGGGGCAATGAGCAGTTCTTC. V gene TRBV15 combines with J gene TRBJ2-1, with 11 bases fitting TRBD2. The CDR3 runs to 15 residues. Germline assignment: CDR1 LNHNV and CDR2 YYDKDF (reference sequence). The V and J ends lost 3 bases and 6 bases, in that order; junction bases with no gene match: 4.